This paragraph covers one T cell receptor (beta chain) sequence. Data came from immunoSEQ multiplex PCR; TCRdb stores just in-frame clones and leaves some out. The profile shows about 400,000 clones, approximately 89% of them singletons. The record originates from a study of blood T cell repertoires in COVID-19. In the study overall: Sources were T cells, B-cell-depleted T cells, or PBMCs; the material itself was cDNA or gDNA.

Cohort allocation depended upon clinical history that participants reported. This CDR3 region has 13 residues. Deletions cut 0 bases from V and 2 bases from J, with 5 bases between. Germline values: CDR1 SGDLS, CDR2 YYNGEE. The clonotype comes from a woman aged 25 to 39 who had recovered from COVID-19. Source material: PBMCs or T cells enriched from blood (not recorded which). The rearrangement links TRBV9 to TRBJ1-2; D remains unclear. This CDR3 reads CASSVGTNYGYTF. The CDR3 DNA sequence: TGTGCCAGCAGCGTAGGTACAAACTATGGCTACACCTTC.